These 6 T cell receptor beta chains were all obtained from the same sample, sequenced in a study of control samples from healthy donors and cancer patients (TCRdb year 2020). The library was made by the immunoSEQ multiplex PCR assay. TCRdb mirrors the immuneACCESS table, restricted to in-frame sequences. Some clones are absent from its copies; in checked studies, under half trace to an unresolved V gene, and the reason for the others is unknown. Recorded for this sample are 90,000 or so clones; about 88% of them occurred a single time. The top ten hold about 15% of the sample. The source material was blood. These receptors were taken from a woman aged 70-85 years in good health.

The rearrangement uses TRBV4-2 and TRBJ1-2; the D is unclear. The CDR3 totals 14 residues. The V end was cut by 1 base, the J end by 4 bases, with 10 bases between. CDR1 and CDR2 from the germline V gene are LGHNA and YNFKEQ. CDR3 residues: CASSQGDEGYGYTF. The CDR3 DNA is TGTGCCAGCAGCCAAGGCGATGAGGGCTATGGCTACACCTTC.

The CDR3 sequence is CASSLGGINQPQHF. For the CDR3, the DNA is TGTGCCAGCAGTTTAGGAGGGATCAATCAGCCCCAGCATTTT. V gene TRBV28 combines with J gene TRBJ1-5; D unclear. V was clipped by 2 bases and J by 3 bases, with 8 bases between them. Germline CDR1 MDHEN, CDR2 SYDVKM. The CDR3 contains 14 residues.

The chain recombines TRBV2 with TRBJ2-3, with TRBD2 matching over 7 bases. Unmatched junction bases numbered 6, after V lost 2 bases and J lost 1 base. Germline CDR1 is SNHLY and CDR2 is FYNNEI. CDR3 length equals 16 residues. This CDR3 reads CASSESVRGGTDTQYF. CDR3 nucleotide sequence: TGTGCCAGCAGTGAATCCGTCCGGGGGGGCACAGATACGCAGTATTTT. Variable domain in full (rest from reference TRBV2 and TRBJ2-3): EPEVTQTPSHQVTQMGQEVILRCVPISNHLYFYWYRQILGQKVEFLVSFYNNEISEKSEIFDDQFSVERPDGSNFTLKIRSTKLEDSAMYFCASSESVRGGTDTQYFGPGTRLTVL.

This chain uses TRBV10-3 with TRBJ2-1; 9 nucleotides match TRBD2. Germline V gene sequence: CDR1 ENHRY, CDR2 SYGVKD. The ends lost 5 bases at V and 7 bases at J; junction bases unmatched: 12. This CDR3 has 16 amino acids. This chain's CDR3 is CAISPPPAGGHNEQFF. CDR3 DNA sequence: TGTGCCATCAGTCCCCCCCCCGCGGGGGGGCATAATGAGCAGTTCTTC.

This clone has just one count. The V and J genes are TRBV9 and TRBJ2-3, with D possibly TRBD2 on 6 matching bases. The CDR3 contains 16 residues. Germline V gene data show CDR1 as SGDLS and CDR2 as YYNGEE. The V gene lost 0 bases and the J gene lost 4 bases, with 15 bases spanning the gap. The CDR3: CASSVEGSGAPDTQYF. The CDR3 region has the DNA TGTGCCAGCAGCGTAGAGGGTAGCGGAGCCCCAGATACGCAGTATTTT.

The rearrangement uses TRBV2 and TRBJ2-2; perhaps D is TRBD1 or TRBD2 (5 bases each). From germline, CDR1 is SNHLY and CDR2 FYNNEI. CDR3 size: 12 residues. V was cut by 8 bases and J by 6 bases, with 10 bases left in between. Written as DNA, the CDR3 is TGTGCCAGCCGCCGGGACCCCGGGGAGCTGTTTTTT. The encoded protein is CASRRDPGELFF.